The rows below give T cell receptor beta chains drawn from one sample of a study of blood T cells in healthy people across ages. TCRdb redid the calling of the 5' RACE reads with MiXCR, one entry per CDR3 protein. The data hold fewer than 900,000 distinct CDR3 sequences, with roughly 50% observed a single time. The specimen was blood. The receptors here all came from a woman aged 55 to 70 in good health. Each CDR3 is given without its conserved first and last residue. Each record gives: V gene, D gene, J gene, CDR3 protein. D genes are given only for firm matches.

v_gene: TRBV7-2
d_gene: NA
j_gene: TRBJ2-3
CDR3aa: ASSLTRGYTDTQY

v_gene: TRBV29-1
d_gene: NA
j_gene: TRBJ2-1
CDR3aa: SAVSDTNPYNEQF

v_gene: TRBV2
d_gene: TRBD1
j_gene: TRBJ1-2
CDR3aa: ASSWDRVDNYGYT

v_gene: TRBV7-2
d_gene: NA
j_gene: TRBJ1-1
CDR3aa: ASSYDREAF

v_gene: TRBV4-3
d_gene: NA
j_gene: TRBJ2-4
CDR3aa: ASSQEAYAYAQY

v_gene: TRBV5-6
d_gene: TRBD2
j_gene: TRBJ2-7
CDR3aa: ASSLAHGLAAYEQY

v_gene: TRBV7-8
d_gene: TRBD2
j_gene: TRBJ2-5
CDR3aa: ASSLGVLAGEETQY

v_gene: TRBV29-1
d_gene: NA
j_gene: TRBJ1-1
CDR3aa: SVEWGEAF

v_gene: TRBV3-1
d_gene: NA
j_gene: TRBJ2-5
CDR3aa: ASSQVWDQETQY

v_gene: TRBV6-2/TRBV6-3
d_gene: TRBD1
j_gene: TRBJ2-1
CDR3aa: ASSLGGPTYNEQF

v_gene: TRBV7-9
d_gene: NA
j_gene: TRBJ2-5
CDR3aa: ASSAQAGSQETQY

v_gene: TRBV28
d_gene: NA
j_gene: TRBJ2-3
CDR3aa: ASSFPISTNTQY

v_gene: TRBV12-5
d_gene: NA
j_gene: TRBJ1-1
CDR3aa: ASGPTADTEAF

v_gene: TRBV2
d_gene: TRBD2
j_gene: TRBJ2-5
CDR3aa: ASSEAVGTSGTGTQY

v_gene: TRBV4-1
d_gene: TRBD2
j_gene: TRBJ2-7
CDR3aa: ASSQAGGLTYEQY

v_gene: TRBV11-2
d_gene: TRBD1
j_gene: TRBJ2-4
CDR3aa: ASRMTGTGVPRTKNIQY

v_gene: TRBV25-1
d_gene: NA
j_gene: TRBJ2-5
CDR3aa: ASSEMGREVEQY

v_gene: TRBV5-1
d_gene: NA
j_gene: TRBJ2-1
CDR3aa: ASSLVPGLGLNEQF

v_gene: TRBV7-9
d_gene: TRBD1
j_gene: TRBJ1-1
CDR3aa: ASSSNTGGTEAF

v_gene: TRBV28
d_gene: NA
j_gene: TRBJ2-7
CDR3aa: ASWTGTHYEQY

v_gene: TRBV28
d_gene: TRBD2
j_gene: TRBJ2-4
CDR3aa: ASRWGGAGAKNIQY

v_gene: TRBV27
d_gene: NA
j_gene: TRBJ1-2
CDR3aa: ASKGTNYGYT

v_gene: TRBV6-2/TRBV6-3
d_gene: TRBD1
j_gene: TRBJ2-7
CDR3aa: ASSRQGTSYEQY

v_gene: TRBV7-2
d_gene: NA
j_gene: TRBJ1-2
CDR3aa: ASTSVGAGDGYT

v_gene: TRBV28
d_gene: TRBD2
j_gene: TRBJ2-3
CDR3aa: ASSYRLAGADTQY

v_gene: TRBV5-5
d_gene: NA
j_gene: TRBJ2-7
CDR3aa: ASRPLGGTAYEQY

v_gene: TRBV5-1
d_gene: TRBD1
j_gene: TRBJ1-2
CDR3aa: ASSTGQGNGYT

v_gene: TRBV4-3
d_gene: TRBD2
j_gene: TRBJ2-2
CDR3aa: ASSQATSGRGRGELF

v_gene: TRBV5-5
d_gene: NA
j_gene: TRBJ2-3
CDR3aa: ASSRTADTQY

v_gene: TRBV6-5
d_gene: NA
j_gene: TRBJ2-1
CDR3aa: ASSTSRLAGHNEQF

v_gene: TRBV2
d_gene: TRBD1
j_gene: TRBJ1-2
CDR3aa: ASSSMTGSYGYT

v_gene: TRBV6-6
d_gene: TRBD1
j_gene: TRBJ2-1
CDR3aa: ASSNGQGTNEQF

v_gene: TRBV2
d_gene: NA
j_gene: TRBJ2-4
CDR3aa: ASCPQGGAIQY

v_gene: TRBV10-3
d_gene: TRBD2
j_gene: TRBJ2-7
CDR3aa: AISGTSGVYEQY

v_gene: TRBV20-1
d_gene: NA
j_gene: TRBJ2-1
CDR3aa: SARAEGTRRYNEQF

v_gene: TRBV5-1
d_gene: NA
j_gene: TRBJ1-2
CDR3aa: ASSLGGSQGYGYT

v_gene: TRBV10-3
d_gene: TRBD1
j_gene: TRBJ1-1
CDR3aa: AISERGQANTEAF

v_gene: TRBV20-1
d_gene: TRBD2
j_gene: TRBJ2-1
CDR3aa: SADHGLAQNEQF

v_gene: TRBV29-1
d_gene: TRBD2
j_gene: TRBJ2-1
CDR3aa: SGRRAGTSYNEQF

v_gene: TRBV29-1
d_gene: NA
j_gene: TRBJ1-4
CDR3aa: SVDSGSNEKLF

v_gene: TRBV3-1
d_gene: TRBD1
j_gene: TRBJ2-7
CDR3aa: ASSKRQGILYEQY

v_gene: TRBV5-1
d_gene: NA
j_gene: TRBJ2-1
CDR3aa: ASSLDGPEQF

v_gene: TRBV6-6
d_gene: TRBD1
j_gene: TRBJ2-5
CDR3aa: ASRRTGTAQETQY

v_gene: TRBV7-2
d_gene: NA
j_gene: TRBJ2-4
CDR3aa: ASSLGQMIIAKNIQY

v_gene: TRBV7-2
d_gene: NA
j_gene: TRBJ2-4
CDR3aa: ASSLDSFKNIQY

v_gene: TRBV10-3
d_gene: TRBD1
j_gene: TRBJ2-7
CDR3aa: AISVGTGGSEQY

v_gene: TRBV12-3/TRBV12-4
d_gene: NA
j_gene: NA
CDR3aa: ASSPGTPTNEQY

v_gene: TRBV6-2/TRBV6-3
d_gene: NA
j_gene: TRBJ2-7
CDR3aa: ASSLDSNYEQY

v_gene: TRBV12-3/TRBV12-4
d_gene: TRBD1
j_gene: TRBJ2-5
CDR3aa: ASTRTGGAETQY

v_gene: TRBV9
d_gene: TRBD2
j_gene: TRBJ2-1
CDR3aa: ASSVAGGLGNEQF

v_gene: TRBV5-1
d_gene: NA
j_gene: TRBJ2-4
CDR3aa: ASSQGERKNIQY

v_gene: TRBV9
d_gene: NA
j_gene: TRBJ2-1
CDR3aa: ASSVTPSNEQF

v_gene: TRBV20-1
d_gene: NA
j_gene: TRBJ2-3
CDR3aa: SALNPLTADTQY

v_gene: TRBV18
d_gene: TRBD2
j_gene: TRBJ2-1
CDR3aa: ASSPPYRAGGLEQF

v_gene: TRBV7-9
d_gene: NA
j_gene: TRBJ2-1
CDR3aa: ASDRNKMGVRADNEQF